This record looks at one TCR beta chain sequence and its context. Its antigen is still unknown. At one end the junction does not follow the germline gene, possibly because of a read error. The CDR3 runs to 15 residues. Germline V gene data show CDR1 as SGDLS and CDR2 as YYNGEE. PCR used 60 Vbeta primers and 13 Jbeta primers. The assay was immunoSEQ multiplex PCR, and TCRdb's table has in-frame clones only and misses some. The sample includes over 150,000 clones, roughly 87% of them seen just once. This entry comes from a study of cytomegalovirus exposure and HLA in healthy donors. Broader study findings: Analyzed later, most CMV-associated TCR beta chains appeared HLA-restricted. In a later analysis, TCR beta V- and J-gene trimming showed a link to a missense DCLRE1C variant. A previous analysis found most TCR beta V segments productive roughly 90% or roughly 30% of the time.

This sequence originates from a girl under three years old in good health and CMV-seronegative. Sequenced input: PBMCs. The V call is TRBV9, the J call TRBJ1-1, with TRBD1 as a possible D gene (6 bases). The CDR3 DNA reads TGTGCCAGCAGCGTAGAGGGGGGACAACCCAGAGCGGGGGACTTT. This translates into CASSVEGGQPRAGDF.